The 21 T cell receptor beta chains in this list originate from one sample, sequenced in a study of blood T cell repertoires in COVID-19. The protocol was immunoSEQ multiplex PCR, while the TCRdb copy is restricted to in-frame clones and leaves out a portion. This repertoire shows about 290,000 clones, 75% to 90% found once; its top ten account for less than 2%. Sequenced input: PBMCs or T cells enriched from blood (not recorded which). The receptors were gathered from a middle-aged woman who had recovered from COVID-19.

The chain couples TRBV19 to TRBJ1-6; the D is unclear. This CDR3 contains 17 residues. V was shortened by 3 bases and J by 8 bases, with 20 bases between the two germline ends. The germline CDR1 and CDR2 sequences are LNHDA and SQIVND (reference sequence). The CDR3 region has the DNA TGTGCCAGTAGTATTTCGTTCGGGAGGGAGGCGTATTCACCCCTCCACTTT. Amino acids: CASSISFGREAYSPLHF.

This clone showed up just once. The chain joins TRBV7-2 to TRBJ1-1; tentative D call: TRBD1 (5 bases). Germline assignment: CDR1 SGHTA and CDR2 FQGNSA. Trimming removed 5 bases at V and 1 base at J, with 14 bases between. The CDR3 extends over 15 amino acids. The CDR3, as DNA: TGTGCCAGCAGCCCCCAGGGAGGGAGGAACACTGAAGCTTTCTTT. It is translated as CASSPQGGRNTEAFF.

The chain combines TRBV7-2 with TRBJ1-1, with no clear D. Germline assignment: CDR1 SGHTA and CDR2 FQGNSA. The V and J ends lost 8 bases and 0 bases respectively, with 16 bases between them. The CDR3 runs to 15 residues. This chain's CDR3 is CASSGRAMLNTEAFF. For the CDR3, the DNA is TGTGCCAGCTCGGGAAGAGCCATGTTGAACACTGAAGCTTTCTTT. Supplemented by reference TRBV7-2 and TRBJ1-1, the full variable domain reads GAGVSQSPSNKVTEKGKDVELRCDPISGHTALYWYRQSLGQGLEFLIYFQGNSAPDKSGLPSDRFSAERTGGSVSTLTIQRTQQEDSAVYLCASSGRAMLNTEAFFGQGTRLTVV.

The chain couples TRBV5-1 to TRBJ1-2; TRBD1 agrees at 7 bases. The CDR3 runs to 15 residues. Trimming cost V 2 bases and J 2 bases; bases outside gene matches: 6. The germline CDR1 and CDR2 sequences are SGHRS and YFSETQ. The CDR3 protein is CASSFGQVDNYGYTF. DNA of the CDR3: TGCGCCAGCAGCTTTGGACAGGTCGACAACTATGGCTACACCTTC.

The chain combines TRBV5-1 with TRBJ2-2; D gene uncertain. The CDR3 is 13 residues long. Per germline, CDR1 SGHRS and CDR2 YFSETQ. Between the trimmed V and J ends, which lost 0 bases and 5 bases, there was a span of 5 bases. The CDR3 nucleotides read TGCGCCAGCAGCTTGGCCTTGACCGGGGAGCTGTTTTTT. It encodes CASSLALTGELFF.

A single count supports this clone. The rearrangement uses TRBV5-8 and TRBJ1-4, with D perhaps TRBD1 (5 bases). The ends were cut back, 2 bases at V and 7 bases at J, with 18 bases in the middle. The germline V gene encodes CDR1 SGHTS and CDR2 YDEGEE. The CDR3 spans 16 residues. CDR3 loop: CASSFGGRGLSEKLFF. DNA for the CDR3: TGTGCCAGCAGCTTCGGGGGTCGTGGGTTGAGTGAAAAACTGTTTTTT.

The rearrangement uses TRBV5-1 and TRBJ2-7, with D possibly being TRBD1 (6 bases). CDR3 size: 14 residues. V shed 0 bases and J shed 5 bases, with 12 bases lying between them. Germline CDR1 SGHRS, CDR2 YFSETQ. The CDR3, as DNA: TGCGCCAGCAGCTTGGTGGCAGGGGTGGACGAGCAGTACTTC. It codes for CASSLVAGVDEQYF.

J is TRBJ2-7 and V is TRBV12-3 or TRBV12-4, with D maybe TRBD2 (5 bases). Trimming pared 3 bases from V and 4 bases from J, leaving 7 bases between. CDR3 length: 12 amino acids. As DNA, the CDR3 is TGTGCCAGCAGTTTTGGGGAGTACGAGCAGTACTTC. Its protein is CASSFGEYEQYF.

The CDR3 DNA is TGCGCCAGCAGCCAAGGAACCGGGCTCTTCACAGGGGACGATCAGCCCCAGCATTTT. Its protein product is CASSQGTGLFTGDDQPQHF. The chain is built from TRBV4-1 and TRBJ1-5; 7 bases map to TRBD1. J was trimmed by 5 bases and V by 1 base; bases with no gene match: 17. This CDR3 is built from 19 residues. Germline lookup yields CDR1 MGHRA and CDR2 YSYEKL.

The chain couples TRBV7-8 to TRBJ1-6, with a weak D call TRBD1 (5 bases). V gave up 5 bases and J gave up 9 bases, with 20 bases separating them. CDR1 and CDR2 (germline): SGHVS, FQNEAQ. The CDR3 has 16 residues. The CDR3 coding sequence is TGTGCCAGCAGCCAAGAGGCCAGGGCCAAAATTTCACCCCTCCACTTT. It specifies CASSQEARAKISPLHF.

CDR3 sequence reads: CASSPAGTGANYGYTF. DNA for the CDR3: TGTGCCAGCAGCCCCGCCGGTACAGGGGCTAACTATGGCTACACCTTC. This chain connects TRBV5-6 to TRBJ1-2, with 7 bases that match TRBD1. The CDR3 consists of 16 residues. Germline assignment: CDR1 SGHDT and CDR2 YYEEEE. The V gene end was trimmed by 4 bases and the J gene end by 0 bases; junction bases not matched to a gene: 9.

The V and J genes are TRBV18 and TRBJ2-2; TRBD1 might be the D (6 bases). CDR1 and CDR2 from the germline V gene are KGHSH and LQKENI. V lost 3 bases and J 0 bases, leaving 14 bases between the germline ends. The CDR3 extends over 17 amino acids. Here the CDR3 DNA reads TGTGCCAGCTCACCGCTCGGACAGATTACGAACACCGGGGAGCTGTTTTTT. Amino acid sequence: CASSPLGQITNTGELFF. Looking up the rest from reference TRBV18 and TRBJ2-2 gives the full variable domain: NAGVMQNPRHLVRRRGQEARLRCSPMKGHSHVYWYRQLPEEGLKFMVYLQKENIIDESGMPKERFSAEFPKEGPSILRIQQVVRGDSAAYFCASSPLGQITNTGELFFGEGSRLTVL.

CDR3 bases: TGTGCCGGAGCAGCCATTAACTATGGCTACACCTTC. It yields the protein CAGAAINYGYTF. This sequence joins TRBV7-9 and TRBJ1-2; no definite D call. Deletions cut 11 bases from V and 1 base from J, with 11 bases between. This CDR3 comprises 12 residues. CDR1 and CDR2 from the germline V gene are SEHNR and FQNEAQ (reference sequence).

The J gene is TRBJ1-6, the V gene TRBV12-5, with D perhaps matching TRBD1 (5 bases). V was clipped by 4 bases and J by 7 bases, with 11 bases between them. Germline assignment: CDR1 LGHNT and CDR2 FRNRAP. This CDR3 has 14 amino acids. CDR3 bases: TGTGCTAGTGGTTCGCTCCAGGGAAATTCACCCCTCCACTTT. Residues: CASGSLQGNSPLHF. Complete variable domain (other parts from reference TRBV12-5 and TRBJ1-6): DARVTQTPRHKVTEMGQEVTMRCQPILGHNTVFWYRQTMMQGLELLAYFRNRAPLDDSGMPKDRFSAEMPDATLATLKIQPSEPRDSAVYFCASGSLQGNSPLHFGNGTRLTVT.

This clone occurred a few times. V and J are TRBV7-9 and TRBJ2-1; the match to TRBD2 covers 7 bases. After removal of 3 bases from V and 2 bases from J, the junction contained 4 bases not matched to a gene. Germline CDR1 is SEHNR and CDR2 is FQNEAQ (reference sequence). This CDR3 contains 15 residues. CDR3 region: CASSFGDYAYNEQFF. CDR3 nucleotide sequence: TGTGCCAGCAGCTTTGGGGACTACGCCTACAATGAGCAGTTCTTC.

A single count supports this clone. The CDR3 sequence: CASSSTAGGAYGYTF. The CDR3 nucleotides are TGTGCCAGCAGCTCAACAGCAGGGGGCGCTTATGGCTACACCTTC. V usage is TRBV7-2 and J usage is TRBJ1-2, with 8 bases fitting TRBD1. The CDR3 is made up of 15 amino acids. V dropped 4 bases and J dropped 5; count of bases not matched to a gene: 9. From germline, CDR1 is SGHTA and CDR2 FQGNSA.

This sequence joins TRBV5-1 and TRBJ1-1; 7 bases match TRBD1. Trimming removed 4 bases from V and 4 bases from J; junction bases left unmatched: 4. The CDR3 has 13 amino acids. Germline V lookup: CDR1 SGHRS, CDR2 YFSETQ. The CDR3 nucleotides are TGCGCCAGCAGCCGCAGGGGGGCCACTGAAGCTTTCTTT. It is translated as CASSRRGATEAFF.

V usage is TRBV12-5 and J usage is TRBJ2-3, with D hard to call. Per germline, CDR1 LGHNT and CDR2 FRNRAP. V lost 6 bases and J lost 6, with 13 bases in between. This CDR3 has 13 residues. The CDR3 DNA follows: TGTGCTAGTGGCACATCGTGGCCTGATACGCAGTATTTT. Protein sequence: CASGTSWPDTQYF.

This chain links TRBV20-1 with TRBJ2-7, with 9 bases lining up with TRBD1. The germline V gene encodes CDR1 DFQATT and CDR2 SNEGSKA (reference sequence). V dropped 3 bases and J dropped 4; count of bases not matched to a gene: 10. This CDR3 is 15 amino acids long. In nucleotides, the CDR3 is TGCAGTGCTAGTTGGATACAGGGGGCGCGGTACGAGCAGTACTTC. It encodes CSASWIQGARYEQYF.

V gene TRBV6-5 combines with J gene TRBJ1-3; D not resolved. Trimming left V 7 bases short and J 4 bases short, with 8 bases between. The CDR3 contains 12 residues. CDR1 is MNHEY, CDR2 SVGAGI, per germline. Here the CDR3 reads CASTNNGNTIYF. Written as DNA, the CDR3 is TGTGCCAGCACCAACAACGGAAACACCATATATTTT.

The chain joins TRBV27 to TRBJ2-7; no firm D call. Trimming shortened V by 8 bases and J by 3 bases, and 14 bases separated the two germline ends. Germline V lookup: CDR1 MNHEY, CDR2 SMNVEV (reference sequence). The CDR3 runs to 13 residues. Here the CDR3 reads CASSFSIGYEQYF. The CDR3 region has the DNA TGTGCCAGCTCCTTTTCGATCGGCTACGAGCAGTACTTC.